These 19 T cell receptor beta chains were all obtained from the same sample, sequenced in a study of OX40 agonist ivuxolimab in advanced cancers. Produced via immunoSEQ multiplex PCR; TCRdb's table is partial and in-frame only. This sample has nearly 80,000 clones, with approximately 85% found just once. Sequencing used CD4+ or CD8+ T cells sorted from blood, obtained in a trial of the OX40 agonist ivuxolimab. Every receptor here comes from an adult with an advanced solid tumor such as melanoma, head and neck, liver or kidney cancer.

J is TRBJ1-1 and V is TRBV6-5, with TRBD1 matching 9 bases. CDR1 and CDR2 from the germline V gene are MNHEY and SVGAGI. After removal of 6 bases from V and 11 bases from J, the junction contained 16 bases not matched to a gene. CDR3 length: 15 residues. Here the CDR3 reads CASSLQTGGERNAFF. CDR3 in DNA: TGTGCCAGCAGCCTACAAACAGGGGGCGAGCGAAATGCTTTCTTT.

J is TRBJ1-5 and V is TRBV6-5; D may be TRBD1 (5 bases). Germline CDR1 is MNHEY and CDR2 is SVGAGI. V lost 0 bases and J lost 2, with 8 bases in between. This CDR3 contains 15 residues. The CDR3 bases are TGTGCCAGCAGTTACTCGGGACCGGGCAATCAGCCCCAGCATTTT. Its protein product is CASSYSGPGNQPQHF.

This clone turned up a few times. The gene calls are TRBV6-1 and TRBJ2-1; unclear D gene. The CDR3 consists of 15 residues. Germline V gives CDR1 MNHNS, CDR2 SASEGT. V lost 3 bases and J 3 bases, leaving 12 bases between the germline ends. As DNA, the CDR3 is TGTGCCAGCAGTGAGATAGGGCAGGACTACAATGAGCAGTTCTTC. Translation gives CASSEIGQDYNEQFF.

This chain links TRBV6-6 with TRBJ2-1; D unresolved. The CDR3 totals 13 residues. Germline CDR1 is MNHNY and CDR2 is SVGAGI (reference sequence). The ends were cut back, 6 bases at V and 9 bases at J, with 15 bases in the middle. The chain's CDR3 is CASSPGVEVEQFF. As DNA, the CDR3 is TGTGCCAGCAGCCCTGGCGTTGAAGTTGAGCAGTTCTTC.

The V call is TRBV10-3, the J call TRBJ2-5; no reliable D call. CDR1 is ENHRY and CDR2 is SYGVKD in the germline V gene. The CDR3 length is 12 residues. The ends were cut back, 4 bases at V and 4 bases at J, with 7 bases in the middle. In DNA form, the CDR3 reads TGTGCCATCAGTGCGCACCCAGAGACCCAGTACTTC. Translation gives CAISAHPETQYF.

The chain has TRBV2 and TRBJ1-2; D call uncertain. CDR3 length: 14 residues. Trimming shortened V by 1 base and J by 4 bases, and 10 bases separated the two germline ends. Germline assignment: CDR1 SNHLY and CDR2 FYNNEI. CDR3 loop: CASSEGVVPYGYTF. The CDR3 coding sequence is TGTGCCAGCAGTGAAGGCGTGGTTCCCTATGGCTACACCTTC.

This chain joins TRBV2 and TRBJ2-2, with TRBD2 identical over 7 bases. Per germline, CDR1 SNHLY and CDR2 FYNNEI. CDR3 length equals 15 residues. The V gene end was trimmed by 10 bases and the J gene end by 5 bases; junction bases not matched to a gene: 13. The CDR3 DNA is TGTGCCATGCCGCGGGGGTCCCCTTGGACCGGGGAGCTGTTTTTT. Translated: CAMPRGSPWTGELFF.

CDR3 sequence reads: CASSLRGGGNTEAFF. The CDR3 coding sequence is TGTGCCAGCAGCCTTAGGGGTGGGGGGAACACTGAAGCTTTCTTT. The chain is built from TRBV7-9 and TRBJ1-1, with D possibly matching TRBD1 (5 bases). V was clipped by 5 bases and J by 1 base, with 14 bases between them. Per the germline V gene, CDR1 is SEHNR and CDR2 is FQNEAQ (reference sequence). The CDR3 runs to 15 residues.

The chain recombines TRBV10-2 with TRBJ2-7; tentative D call: TRBD1 (6 bases). CDR3 size: 13 residues. The V end was cut by 10 bases, the J end by 5 bases, with 18 bases between. Germline CDR1 is WSHSY and CDR2 is SAAADI. This chain's CDR3 is CAIRTALRNEQYF. CDR3 DNA sequence: TGCGCCATCCGGACAGCACTGCGCAACGAGCAGTACTTC.

This chain uses TRBV7-2 with TRBJ1-1; 7 bases align to TRBD1. There are 12 residues in the CDR3. Germline-derived CDR1 and CDR2 are SGHTA and FQGNSA. Trimming cost V 5 bases and J 7 bases; bases outside gene matches: 4. For the CDR3, the DNA is TGTGCCAGCAGCCGAGACAGGGTTGAAGCTTTCTTT. Translated, it gives CASSRDRVEAFF.

This chain joins TRBV2 and TRBJ2-2; D remains unclear. Trimming took off 6 bases at V and 2 bases at J, with 4 bases between the two ends. Per the germline V gene, CDR1 is SNHLY and CDR2 is FYNNEI. The CDR3 sequence is 12 residues long. As DNA, the CDR3 is TGTGCCAGCAGATCAAACACCGGGGAGCTGTTTTTT. This encodes CASRSNTGELFF.

V gene TRBV7-8 combines with J gene TRBJ1-1, with D unclear. Per germline, CDR1 SGHVS and CDR2 FQNEAQ. This CDR3 has 14 amino acids. V lost 1 base and J lost 1, with 7 bases in between. CDR3 nucleotide sequence: TGTGCCAGCAGCTTAGAAGATGCGAACACTGAAGCTTTCTTT. This encodes CASSLEDANTEAFF.

The sample holds a few counts of this clone. At the DNA level, this CDR3 is encoded by other sequences in the same sample as well. V is TRBV7-2 and J is TRBJ2-7; 15 bases match TRBD2. There are 16 residues in the CDR3. Unmatched junction bases numbered 5, after V lost 5 bases and J lost 3 bases. Germline CDR1 reads SGHTA; CDR2 reads FQGNSA. CDR3 amino acids: CASSPGLAGGGYEQYF. Written as DNA, the CDR3 is TGTGCCAGCAGCCCGGGACTAGCGGGGGGCGGCTACGAGCAGTACTTC.

This clone was found once. This chain links TRBV19 with TRBJ2-4; D possibly matches TRBD1 or TRBD2 (6 bases each). V dropped 4 bases and J dropped 6 bases, with 16 bases sitting between them. CDR1 LNHDA and CDR2 SQIVND come from the germline V gene (reference sequence). The CDR3 length is 15 residues. Here the CDR3 reads CASSNWGALGNIQYF. The CDR3 DNA follows: TGTGCCAGTAGTAATTGGGGGGCCTTAGGAAACATTCAGTACTTC.

The chain employs TRBV19 and TRBJ2-3; weak D call: TRBD2 (6 bases). V lost 5 bases to trimming and J lost 1 base, with 16 bases between them. Germline V gene lookup returns CDR1 LNHDA and CDR2 SQIVND (reference sequence). The CDR3 loop spans 16 amino acids. The CDR3 spells CASSGPHSGGTDTQYF. The CDR3 coding sequence is TGTGCCAGTAGTGGCCCCCATAGCGGCGGCACAGATACGCAGTATTTT.

This chain links TRBV18 with TRBJ2-3; D uncertain. Germline CDR1 KGHSH, CDR2 LQKENI. V shed 2 bases and J shed 0 bases, with 9 bases lying between them. This CDR3 contains 15 residues. The CDR3 spells CASSPGASSTDTQYF. CDR3 sequence (DNA): TGTGCCAGCTCACCAGGAGCCTCAAGCACAGATACGCAGTATTTT. Full variable domain (missing parts from reference TRBV18 and TRBJ2-3): NAGVMQNPRHLVRRRGQEARLRCSPMKGHSHVYWYRQLPEEGLKFMVYLQKENIIDESGMPKERFSAEFPKEGPSILRIQQVVRGDSAAYFCASSPGASSTDTQYFGPGTRLTVL.

This clone is hyperexpanded. This rearrangement joins TRBV29-1 to TRBJ2-1; D might be TRBD1 or TRBD2, each matching 5 bases. This CDR3 is 12 amino acids long. V was trimmed by 6 bases and J by 6 bases, leaving 12 bases between them. CDR1 SQVTM and CDR2 ANQGSEA come from the germline V gene. CDR3 in DNA: TGCAGCGTCACCGGGACCCTCAATGAGCAGTTCTTC. Translation: CSVTGTLNEQFF.

The rearrangement uses TRBV10-1 and TRBJ1-6; D is unresolved. Per the germline V gene, CDR1 is WNHNN and CDR2 is SYGVQD (reference sequence). The CDR3 has 13 residues. V was cut by 2 bases and J by 13 bases, with 12 bases left in between. The CDR3 DNA sequence: TGCGCCAGCAGTGAGGAGAGGGTCGAGCCCCTCCACTTT. The encoded protein is CASSEERVEPLHF.

The chain couples TRBV7-2 to TRBJ2-7, with TRBD1 matching 7 bases. This CDR3 comprises 13 residues. CDR1 is SGHTA, CDR2 FQGNSA, per germline. The trim removed 5 bases at V and 7 bases at J, leaving 8 bases unmatched. The DNA of the CDR3 is TGTGCCAGCAGCCCCGACAGGGAGCGGGAGCAGTACTTC. Translating it yields CASSPDREREQYF.